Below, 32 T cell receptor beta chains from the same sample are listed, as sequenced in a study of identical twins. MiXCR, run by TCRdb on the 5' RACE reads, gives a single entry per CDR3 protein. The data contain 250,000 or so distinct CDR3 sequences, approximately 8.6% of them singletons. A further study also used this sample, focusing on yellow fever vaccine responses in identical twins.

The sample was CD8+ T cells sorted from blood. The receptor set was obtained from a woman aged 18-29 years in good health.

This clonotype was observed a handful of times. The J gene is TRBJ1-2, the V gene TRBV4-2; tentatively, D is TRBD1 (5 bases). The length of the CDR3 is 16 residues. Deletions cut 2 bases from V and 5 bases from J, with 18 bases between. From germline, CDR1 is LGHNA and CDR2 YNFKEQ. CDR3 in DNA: TGTGCCAGCAGCCAAAGTACGAGGGGCCCGGGGTATGGCTACACCTTC. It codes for CASSQSTRGPGYGYTF.

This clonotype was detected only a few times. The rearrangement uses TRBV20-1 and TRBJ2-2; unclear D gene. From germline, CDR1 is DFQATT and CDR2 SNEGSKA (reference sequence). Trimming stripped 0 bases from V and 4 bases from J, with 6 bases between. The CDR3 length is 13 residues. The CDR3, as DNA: TGCAGTGCTAGAGAACAGACCACCGGGGAGCTGTTTTTT. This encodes CSAREQTTGELFF.

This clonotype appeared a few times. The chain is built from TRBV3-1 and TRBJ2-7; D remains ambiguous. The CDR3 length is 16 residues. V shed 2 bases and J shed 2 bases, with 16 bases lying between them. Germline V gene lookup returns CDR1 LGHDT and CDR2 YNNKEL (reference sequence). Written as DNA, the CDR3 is TGTGCCAGCAGCCAAAGCGTGGCTACAGTAACCTACGAGCAGTACTTC. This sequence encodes CASSQSVATVTYEQYF.

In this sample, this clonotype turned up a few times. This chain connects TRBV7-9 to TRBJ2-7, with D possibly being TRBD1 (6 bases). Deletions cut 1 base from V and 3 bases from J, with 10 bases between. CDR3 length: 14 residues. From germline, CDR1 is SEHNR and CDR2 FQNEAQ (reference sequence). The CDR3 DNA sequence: TGTGCCAGCAGCTTAGGGGACAACTTCTACGAGCAGTACTTC. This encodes CASSLGDNFYEQYF.

The CDR3 reads CASSFPREDFSYEQYF. DNA of the CDR3: TGTGCCAGCAGCTTCCCTCGGGAGGACTTCTCCTACGAGCAGTACTTC. The genes are TRBV7-2 and TRBJ2-7, with TRBD2 matching 7 bases. Germline V gene lookup returns CDR1 SGHTA and CDR2 FQGNSA. The CDR3 has 16 amino acids. J was trimmed by 0 bases and V by 3 bases; bases with no gene match: 8.

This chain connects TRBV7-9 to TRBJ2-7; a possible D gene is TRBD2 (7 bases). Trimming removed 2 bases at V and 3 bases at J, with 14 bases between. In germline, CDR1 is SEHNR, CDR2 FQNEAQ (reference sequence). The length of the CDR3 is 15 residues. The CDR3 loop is CASSLQGRDSYEQYF. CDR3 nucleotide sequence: TGTGCCAGCAGCTTACAGGGGAGGGATAGCTACGAGCAGTACTTC.

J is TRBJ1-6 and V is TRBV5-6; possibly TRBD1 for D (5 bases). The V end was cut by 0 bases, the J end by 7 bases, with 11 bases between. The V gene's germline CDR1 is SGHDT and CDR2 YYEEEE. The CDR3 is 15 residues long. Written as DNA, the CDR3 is TGTGCCAGCAGCTTGGTTCGGGACTTGAATTCACCCCTCCACTTT. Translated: CASSLVRDLNSPLHF.

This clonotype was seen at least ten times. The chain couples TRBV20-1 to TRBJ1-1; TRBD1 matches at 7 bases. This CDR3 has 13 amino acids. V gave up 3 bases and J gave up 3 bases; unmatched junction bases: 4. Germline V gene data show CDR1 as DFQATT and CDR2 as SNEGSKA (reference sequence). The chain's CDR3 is CSARGDRDTEAFF. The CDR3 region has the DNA TGCAGTGCTAGGGGAGACAGGGACACTGAAGCTTTCTTT.

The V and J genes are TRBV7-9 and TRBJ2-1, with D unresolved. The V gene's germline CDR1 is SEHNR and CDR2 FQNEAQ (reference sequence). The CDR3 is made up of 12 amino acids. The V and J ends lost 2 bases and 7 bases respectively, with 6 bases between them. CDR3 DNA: TGTGCCAGCAGCTTAATCGAGAATGAGCAGTTCTTC. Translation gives CASSLIENEQFF.

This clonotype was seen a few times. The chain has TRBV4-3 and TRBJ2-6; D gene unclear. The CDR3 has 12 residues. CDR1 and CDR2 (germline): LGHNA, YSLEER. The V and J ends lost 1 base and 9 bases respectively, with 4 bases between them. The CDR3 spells CASSQGHNVLTF. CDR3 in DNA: TGCGCCAGCAGCCAAGGCCACAACGTCCTGACTTTC.

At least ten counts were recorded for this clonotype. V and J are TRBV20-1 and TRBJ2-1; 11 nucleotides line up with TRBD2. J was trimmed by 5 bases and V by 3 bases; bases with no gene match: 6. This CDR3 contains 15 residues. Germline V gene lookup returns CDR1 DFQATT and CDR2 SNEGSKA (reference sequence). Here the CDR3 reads CSARGGTSGHNEQFF. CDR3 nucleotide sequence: TGCAGTGCTAGGGGCGGGACTAGCGGCCACAATGAGCAGTTCTTC.

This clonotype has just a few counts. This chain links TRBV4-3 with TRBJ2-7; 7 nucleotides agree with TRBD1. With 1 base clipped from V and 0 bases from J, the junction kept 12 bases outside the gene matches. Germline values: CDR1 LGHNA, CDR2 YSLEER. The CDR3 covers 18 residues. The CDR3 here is CASSQGILQGPSSYEQYF. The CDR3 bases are TGCGCCAGCAGCCAAGGGATACTACAGGGGCCGAGCTCCTACGAGCAGTACTTC.

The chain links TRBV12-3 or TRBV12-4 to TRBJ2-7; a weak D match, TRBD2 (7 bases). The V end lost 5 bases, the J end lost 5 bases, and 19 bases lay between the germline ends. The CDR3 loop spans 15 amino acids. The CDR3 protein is CASSMGEGDSDEQYF. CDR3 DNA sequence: TGTGCCAGCAGTATGGGGGAGGGGGACTCAGACGAGCAGTACTTC.

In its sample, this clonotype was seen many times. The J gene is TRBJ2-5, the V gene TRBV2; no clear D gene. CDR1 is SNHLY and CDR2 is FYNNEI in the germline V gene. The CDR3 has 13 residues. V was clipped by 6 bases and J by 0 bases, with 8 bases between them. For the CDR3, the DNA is TGTGCCAGCAGGGCCCCGGACCAAGAGACCCAGTACTTC. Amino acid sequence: CASRAPDQETQYF. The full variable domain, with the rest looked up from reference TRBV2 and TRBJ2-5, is EPEVTQTPSHQVTQMGQEVILRCVPISNHLYFYWYRQILGQKVEFLVSFYNNEISEKSEIFDDQFSVERPDGSNFTLKIRSTKLEDSAMYFCASRAPDQETQYFGPGTRLLVL.

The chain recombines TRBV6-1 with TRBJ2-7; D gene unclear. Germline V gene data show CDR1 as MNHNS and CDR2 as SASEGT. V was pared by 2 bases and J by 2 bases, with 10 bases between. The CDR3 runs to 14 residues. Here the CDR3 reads CASSEMVGTYEQYF. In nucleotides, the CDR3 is TGTGCCAGCAGTGAAATGGTCGGTACCTACGAGCAGTACTTC.

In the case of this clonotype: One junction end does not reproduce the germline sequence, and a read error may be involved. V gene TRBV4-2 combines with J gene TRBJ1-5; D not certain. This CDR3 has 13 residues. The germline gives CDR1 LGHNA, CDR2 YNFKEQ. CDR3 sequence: CPSSQGGGQPQHF. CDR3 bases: TGTCCCAGCAGCCAAGGTGGCGGTCAGCCCCAGCATTTT.

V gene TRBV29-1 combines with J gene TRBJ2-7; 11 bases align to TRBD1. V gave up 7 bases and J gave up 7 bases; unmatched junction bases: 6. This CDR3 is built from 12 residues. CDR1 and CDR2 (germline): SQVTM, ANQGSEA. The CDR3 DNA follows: TGCAGCGGTGGGACAGGGGGTGGAGAGCAGTACTTC. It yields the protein CSGGTGGGEQYF.

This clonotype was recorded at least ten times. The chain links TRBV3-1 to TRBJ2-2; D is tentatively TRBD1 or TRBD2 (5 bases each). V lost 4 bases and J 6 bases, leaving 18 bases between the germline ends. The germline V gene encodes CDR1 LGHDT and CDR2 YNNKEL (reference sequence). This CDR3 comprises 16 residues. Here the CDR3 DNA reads TGTGCCAGCAGCCCCTTGGGGGAAGGAATACCCGGGGAGCTGTTTTTT. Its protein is CASSPLGEGIPGELFF.

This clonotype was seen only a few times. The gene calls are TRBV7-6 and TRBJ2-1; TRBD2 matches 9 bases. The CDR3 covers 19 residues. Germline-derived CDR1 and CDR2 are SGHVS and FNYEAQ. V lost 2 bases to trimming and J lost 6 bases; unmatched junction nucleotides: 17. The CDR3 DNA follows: TGTGCCAGCAGCTTATCTGATGTGTGGGCGGGGGGGCTTCTCAATGAGCAGTTCTTC. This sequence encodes CASSLSDVWAGGLLNEQFF.

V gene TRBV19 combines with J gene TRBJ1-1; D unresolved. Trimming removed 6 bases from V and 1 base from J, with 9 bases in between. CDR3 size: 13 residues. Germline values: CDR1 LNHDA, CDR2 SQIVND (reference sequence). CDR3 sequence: CASSFPANTEAFF. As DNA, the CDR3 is TGTGCCAGTAGCTTTCCTGCGAACACTGAAGCTTTCTTT.

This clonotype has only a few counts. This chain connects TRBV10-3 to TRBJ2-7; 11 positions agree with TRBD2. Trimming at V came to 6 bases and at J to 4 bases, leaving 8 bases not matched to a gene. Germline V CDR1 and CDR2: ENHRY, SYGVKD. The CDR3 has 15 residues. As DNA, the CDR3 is TGTGCCATCAGAGTAGGGACTAGCGGAACATACGAGCAGTACTTC. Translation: CAIRVGTSGTYEQYF.

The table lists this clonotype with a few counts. The CDR3 is CASSYFAVSRGTPETQYF. CDR3 in DNA: TGTGCCAGCAGTTACTTCGCTGTTTCTCGGGGCACCCCAGAGACCCAGTACTTC. This chain uses TRBV6-5 with TRBJ2-5; D may correspond to TRBD1 or TRBD2 (5 bases each). The CDR3 sequence is 18 residues long. Germline lookup yields CDR1 MNHEY and CDR2 SVGAGI. With 1 base removed from V and 4 bases from J, the gap between germline ends came to 22 bases.

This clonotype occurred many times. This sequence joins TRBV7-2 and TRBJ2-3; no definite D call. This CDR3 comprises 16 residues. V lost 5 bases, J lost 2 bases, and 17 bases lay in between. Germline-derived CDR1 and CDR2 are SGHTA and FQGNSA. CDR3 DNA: TGTGCCAGCAGCCCGGGTGGGGTAGGGTACACAGATACGCAGTATTTT. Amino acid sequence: CASSPGGVGYTDTQYF.

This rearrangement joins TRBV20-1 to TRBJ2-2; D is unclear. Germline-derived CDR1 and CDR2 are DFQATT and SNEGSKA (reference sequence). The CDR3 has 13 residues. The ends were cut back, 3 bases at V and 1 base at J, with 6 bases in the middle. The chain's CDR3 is CSASDKNTGELFF. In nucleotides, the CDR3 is TGCAGTGCTAGTGACAAGAACACCGGGGAGCTGTTTTTT.

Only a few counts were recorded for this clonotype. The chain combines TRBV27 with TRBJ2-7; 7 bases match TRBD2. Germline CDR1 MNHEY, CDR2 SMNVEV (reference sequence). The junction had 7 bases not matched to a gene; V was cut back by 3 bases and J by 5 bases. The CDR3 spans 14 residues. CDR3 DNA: TGTGCCAGCAGTTTTGGGGAGGGAACGAACGAGCAGTACTTC. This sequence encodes CASSFGEGTNEQYF.

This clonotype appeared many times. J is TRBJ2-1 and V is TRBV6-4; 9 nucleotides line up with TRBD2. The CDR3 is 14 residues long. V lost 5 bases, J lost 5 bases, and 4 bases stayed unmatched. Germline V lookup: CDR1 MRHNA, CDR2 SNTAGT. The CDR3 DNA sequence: TGTGCCAGCAGTCTAGCGGGATCAAACAATGAGCAGTTCTTC. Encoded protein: CASSLAGSNNEQFF.

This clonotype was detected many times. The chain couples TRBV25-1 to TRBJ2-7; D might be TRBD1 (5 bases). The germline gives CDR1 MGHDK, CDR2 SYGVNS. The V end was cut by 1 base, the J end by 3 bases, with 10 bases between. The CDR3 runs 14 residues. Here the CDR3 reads CASSESPDSYEQYF. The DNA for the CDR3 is TGTGCCAGCAGTGAATCGCCAGACAGCTACGAGCAGTACTTC.

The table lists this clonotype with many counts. As DNA, the CDR3 is TGTGCCAGCAGCCACACCCGGGGGCCGACAGATACGCAGTATTTT. Amino acids: CASSHTRGPTDTQYF. V gene TRBV7-2 combines with J gene TRBJ2-3, with D perhaps assigned TRBD1 or TRBD2 (6 bases each). The CDR3 has 15 residues. Deletions cut 5 bases from V and 3 bases from J, with 15 bases between. Germline V gene sequence: CDR1 SGHTA, CDR2 FQGNSA.

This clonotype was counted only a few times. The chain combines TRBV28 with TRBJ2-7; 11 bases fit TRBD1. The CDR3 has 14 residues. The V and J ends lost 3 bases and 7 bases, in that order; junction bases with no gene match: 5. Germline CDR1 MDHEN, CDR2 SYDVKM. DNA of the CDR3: TGTGCCAGCAGTTTTGGACAGGGGGCTCGGGAGCAGTACTTC. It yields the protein CASSFGQGAREQYF.

CDR3 nucleotides: TGTGCCAGCAGTACAGGGGGCGAGTACGAGCAGTACTTC. Residues: CASSTGGEYEQYF. The J gene is TRBJ2-7, the V gene TRBV12-3 or TRBV12-4; TRBD1 matches 9 bases. The CDR3 loop spans 13 amino acids. V dropped 5 bases and J dropped 4; count of bases not matched to a gene: 3.

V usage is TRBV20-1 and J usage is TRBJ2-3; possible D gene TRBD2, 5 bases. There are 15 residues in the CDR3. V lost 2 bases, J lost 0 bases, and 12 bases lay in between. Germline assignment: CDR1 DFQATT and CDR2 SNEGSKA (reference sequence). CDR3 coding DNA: TGCAGTGCTAGAAAGAGCGGCTCTAGCACAGATACGCAGTATTTT. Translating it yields CSARKSGSSTDTQYF.

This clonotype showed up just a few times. The CDR3 spells CASSAGGQRSYTEAFF. The DNA for the CDR3 is TGTGCCAGCAGCGCCGGGGGACAACGCTCGTACACTGAAGCTTTCTTT. The chain uses TRBV7-9 and TRBJ1-1; possible D gene TRBD1, 6 bases. CDR1 is SEHNR and CDR2 is FQNEAQ in the germline V gene (reference sequence). This CDR3 has 16 amino acids. Trimming took off 5 bases at V and 3 bases at J, with 19 bases between the two ends.